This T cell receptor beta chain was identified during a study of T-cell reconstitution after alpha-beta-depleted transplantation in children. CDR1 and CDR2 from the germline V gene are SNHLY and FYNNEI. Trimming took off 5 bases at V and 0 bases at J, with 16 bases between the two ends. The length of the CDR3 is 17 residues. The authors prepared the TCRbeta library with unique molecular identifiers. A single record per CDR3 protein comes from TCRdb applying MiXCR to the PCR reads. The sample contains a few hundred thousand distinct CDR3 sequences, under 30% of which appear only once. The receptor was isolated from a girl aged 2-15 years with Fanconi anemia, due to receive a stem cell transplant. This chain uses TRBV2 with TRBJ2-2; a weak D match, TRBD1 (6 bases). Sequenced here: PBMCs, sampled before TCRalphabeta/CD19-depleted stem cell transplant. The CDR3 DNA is TGTGCCAGCAGTTTACCGGGACAACCAACGAACACCGGGGAGCTGTTTTTT. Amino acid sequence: CASSLPGQPTNTGELFF. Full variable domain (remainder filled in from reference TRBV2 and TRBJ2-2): EPEVTQTPSHQVTQMGQEVILRCVPISNHLYFYWYRQILGQKVEFLVSFYNNEISEKSEIFDDQFSVERPDGSNFTLKIRSTKLEDSAMYFCASSLPGQPTNTGELFFGEGSRLTVL.